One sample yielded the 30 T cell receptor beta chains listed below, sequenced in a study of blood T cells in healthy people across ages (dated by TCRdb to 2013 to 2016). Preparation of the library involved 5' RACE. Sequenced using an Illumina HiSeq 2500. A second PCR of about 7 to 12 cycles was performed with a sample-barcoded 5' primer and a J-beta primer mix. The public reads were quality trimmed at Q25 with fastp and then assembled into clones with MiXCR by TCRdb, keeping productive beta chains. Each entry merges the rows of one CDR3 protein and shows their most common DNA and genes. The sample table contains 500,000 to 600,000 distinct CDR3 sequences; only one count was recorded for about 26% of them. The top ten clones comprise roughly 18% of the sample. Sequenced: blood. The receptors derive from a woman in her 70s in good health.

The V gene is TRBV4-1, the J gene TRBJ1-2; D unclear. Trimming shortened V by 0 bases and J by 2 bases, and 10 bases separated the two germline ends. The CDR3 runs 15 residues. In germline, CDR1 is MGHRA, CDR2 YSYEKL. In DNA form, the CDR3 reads TGCGCCAGCAGCCAAGATGGAAGACGGAACTATGGCTACACCTTC. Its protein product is CASSQDGRRNYGYTF.

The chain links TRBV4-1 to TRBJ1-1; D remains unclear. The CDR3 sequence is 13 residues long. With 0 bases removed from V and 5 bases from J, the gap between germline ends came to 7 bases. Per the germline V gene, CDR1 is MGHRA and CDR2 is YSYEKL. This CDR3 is CASSQDAETEAFF. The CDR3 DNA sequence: TGCGCCAGCAGCCAAGATGCGGAGACTGAAGCTTTCTTT.

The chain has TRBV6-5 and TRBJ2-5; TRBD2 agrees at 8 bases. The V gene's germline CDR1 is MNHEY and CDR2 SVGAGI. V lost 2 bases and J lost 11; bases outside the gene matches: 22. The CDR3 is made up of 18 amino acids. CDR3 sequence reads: CASSYLSSGPLRPSEQYF. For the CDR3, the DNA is TGTGCCAGCAGTTACCTGTCTAGCGGGCCCCTCCGGCCATCGGAGCAGTACTTC.

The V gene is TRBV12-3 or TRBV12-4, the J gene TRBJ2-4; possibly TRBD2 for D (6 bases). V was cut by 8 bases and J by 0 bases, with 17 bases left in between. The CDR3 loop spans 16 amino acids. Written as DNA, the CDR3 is TGTGCCAGCTGCCCTGGAGGGGTGGGAGCCAAAAACATTCAGTACTTC. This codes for CASCPGGVGAKNIQYF.

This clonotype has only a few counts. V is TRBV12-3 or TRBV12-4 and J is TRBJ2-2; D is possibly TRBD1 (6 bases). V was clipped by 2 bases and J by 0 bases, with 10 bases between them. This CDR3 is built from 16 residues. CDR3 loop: CASSLLGAANTGELFF. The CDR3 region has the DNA TGTGCCAGCAGTTTACTGGGGGCCGCGAACACCGGGGAGCTGTTTTTT.

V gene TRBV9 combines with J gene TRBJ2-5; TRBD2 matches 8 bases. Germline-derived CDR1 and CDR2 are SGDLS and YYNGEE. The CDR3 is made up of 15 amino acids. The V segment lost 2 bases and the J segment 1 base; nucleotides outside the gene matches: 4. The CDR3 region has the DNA TGTGCCAGCAGCGTCTCCGGGACTAGCCAAGAGACCCAGTACTTC. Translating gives CASSVSGTSQETQYF.

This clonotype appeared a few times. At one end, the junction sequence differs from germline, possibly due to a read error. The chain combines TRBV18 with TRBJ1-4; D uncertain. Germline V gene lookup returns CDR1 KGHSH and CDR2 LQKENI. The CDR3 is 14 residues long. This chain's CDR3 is CASSPRDGDEKLFF. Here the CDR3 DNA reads TGCGCCAGCTCACCACGGGATGGGGATGAAAAACTGTTTTTT.

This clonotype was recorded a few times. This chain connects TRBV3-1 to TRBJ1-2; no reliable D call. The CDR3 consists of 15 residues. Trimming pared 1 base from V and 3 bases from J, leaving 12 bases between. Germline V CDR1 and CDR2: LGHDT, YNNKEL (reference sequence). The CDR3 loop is CASSQAPGKYYGYTF. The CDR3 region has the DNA TGTGCCAGCAGCCAAGCCCCAGGCAAATACTATGGCTACACCTTC.

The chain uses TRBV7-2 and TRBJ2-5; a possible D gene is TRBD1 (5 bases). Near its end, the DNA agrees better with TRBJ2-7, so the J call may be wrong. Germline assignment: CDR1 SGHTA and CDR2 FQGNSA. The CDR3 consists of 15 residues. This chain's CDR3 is CASSLVTDSAYEQYF. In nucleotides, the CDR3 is TGTGCCAGCAGCTTGGTGACAGACAGCGCCTACGAGCAGTACTTC.

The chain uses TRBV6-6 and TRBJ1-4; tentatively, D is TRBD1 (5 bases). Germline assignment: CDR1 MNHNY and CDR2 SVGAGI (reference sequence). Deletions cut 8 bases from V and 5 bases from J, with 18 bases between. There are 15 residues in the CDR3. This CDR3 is CASGIRGPKNEKLFF. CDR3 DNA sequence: TGTGCCAGCGGAATACGGGGACCAAAGAATGAAAAACTGTTTTTT.

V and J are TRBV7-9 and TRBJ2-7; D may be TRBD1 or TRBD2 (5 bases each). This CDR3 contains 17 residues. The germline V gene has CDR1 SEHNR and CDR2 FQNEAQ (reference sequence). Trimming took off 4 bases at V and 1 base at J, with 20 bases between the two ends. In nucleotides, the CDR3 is TGTGCCAGCAGCTATCCTTTCTCCGGGACCACTTCCTACGAGCAGTACTTC. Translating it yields CASSYPFSGTTSYEQYF.

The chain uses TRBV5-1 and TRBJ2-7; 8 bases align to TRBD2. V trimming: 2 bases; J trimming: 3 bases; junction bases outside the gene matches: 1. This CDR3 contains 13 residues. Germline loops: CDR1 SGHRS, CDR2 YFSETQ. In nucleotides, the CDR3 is TGCGCCAGCAGCTTTAGCGGGGACTACGAGCAGTACTTC. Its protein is CASSFSGDYEQYF.

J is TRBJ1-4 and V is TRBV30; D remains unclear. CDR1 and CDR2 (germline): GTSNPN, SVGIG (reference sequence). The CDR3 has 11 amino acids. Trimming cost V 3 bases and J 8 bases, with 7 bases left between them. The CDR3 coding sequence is TGTGCCTGGAGCGTCGGCGAAAAACTGTTTTTT. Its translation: CAWSVGEKLFF.

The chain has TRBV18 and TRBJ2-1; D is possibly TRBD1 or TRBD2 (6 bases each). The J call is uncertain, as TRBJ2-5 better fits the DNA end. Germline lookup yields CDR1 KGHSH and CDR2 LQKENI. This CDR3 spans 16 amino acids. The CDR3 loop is CASSSQGGRTAGTQYF. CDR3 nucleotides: TGTGCCAGCTCATCTCAAGGGGGGCGAACCGCAGGGACCCAGTACTTC.

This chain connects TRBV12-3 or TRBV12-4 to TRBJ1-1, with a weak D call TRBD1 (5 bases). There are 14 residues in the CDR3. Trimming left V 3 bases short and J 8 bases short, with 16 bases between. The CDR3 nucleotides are TGTGCCAGCAGTTTGTGGGGCAGTGAAAGAGAAGCTTTCTTT. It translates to CASSLWGSEREAFF.

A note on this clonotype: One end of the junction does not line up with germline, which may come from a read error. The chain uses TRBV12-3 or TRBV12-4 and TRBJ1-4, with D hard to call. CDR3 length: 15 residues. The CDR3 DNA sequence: TGCGCCAGCAGTTTATACGGCCCGGGAAAAGAAAAACTGTTTTTT. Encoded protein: CASSLYGPGKEKLFF.

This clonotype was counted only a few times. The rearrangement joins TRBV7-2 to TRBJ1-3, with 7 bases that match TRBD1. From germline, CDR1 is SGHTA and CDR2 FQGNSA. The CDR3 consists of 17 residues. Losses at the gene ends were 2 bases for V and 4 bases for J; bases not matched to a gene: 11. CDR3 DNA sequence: TGTGCCAGCAGCTTATTCGGGGTGGGACAGAGGGGAAACACCATATATTTT. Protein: CASSLFGVGQRGNTIYF.

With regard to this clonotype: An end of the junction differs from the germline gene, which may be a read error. CDR3: CSVEKGLDRSGELFF. CDR3 bases: TGCAGCGTTGAAAAGGGACTGGATCGGTCCGGAGAGCTGTTTTTT. The V gene is TRBV29-1, the J gene TRBJ2-2, with D perhaps matching TRBD2 (6 bases). This CDR3 spans 15 amino acids. Germline CDR1 reads SQVTM; CDR2 reads ANQGSEA.

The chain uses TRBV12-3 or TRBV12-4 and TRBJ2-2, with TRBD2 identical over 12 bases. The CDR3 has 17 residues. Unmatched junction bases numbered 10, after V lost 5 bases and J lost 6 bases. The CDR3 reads CASSGHPGLAGPGELFF. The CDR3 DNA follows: TGTGCCAGCAGTGGCCACCCGGGACTAGCGGGTCCCGGGGAGCTGTTTTTT.

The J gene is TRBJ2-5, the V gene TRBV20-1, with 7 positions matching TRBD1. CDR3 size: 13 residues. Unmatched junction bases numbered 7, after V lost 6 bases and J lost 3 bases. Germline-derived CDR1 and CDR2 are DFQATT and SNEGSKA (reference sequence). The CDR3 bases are TGCAGTGCGTCCCGGACAGGAAAAGAGACCCAGTACTTC. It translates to CSASRTGKETQYF.

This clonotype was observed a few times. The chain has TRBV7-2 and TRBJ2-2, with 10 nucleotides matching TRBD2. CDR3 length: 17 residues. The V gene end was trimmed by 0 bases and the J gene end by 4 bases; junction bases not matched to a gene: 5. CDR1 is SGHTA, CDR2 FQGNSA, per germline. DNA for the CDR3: TGTGCCAGCAGCTTAGCTCGCCTAGCGGGGGTCACCGGGGAGCTGTTTTTT. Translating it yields CASSLARLAGVTGELFF.

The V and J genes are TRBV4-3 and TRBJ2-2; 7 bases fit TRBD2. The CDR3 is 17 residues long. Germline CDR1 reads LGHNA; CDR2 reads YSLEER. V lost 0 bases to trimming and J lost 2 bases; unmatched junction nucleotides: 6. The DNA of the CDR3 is TGCGCCAGCAGCCAAGATTTCCAGCGGGGCAACACCGGGGAGCTGTTTTTT. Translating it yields CASSQDFQRGNTGELFF.

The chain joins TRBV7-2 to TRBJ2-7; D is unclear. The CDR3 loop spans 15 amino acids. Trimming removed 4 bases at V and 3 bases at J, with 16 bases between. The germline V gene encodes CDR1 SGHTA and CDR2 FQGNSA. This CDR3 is CASSSVFGGSYEQYF. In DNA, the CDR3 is TGTGCCAGCAGCTCGGTATTTGGCGGCAGCTACGAGCAGTACTTC.

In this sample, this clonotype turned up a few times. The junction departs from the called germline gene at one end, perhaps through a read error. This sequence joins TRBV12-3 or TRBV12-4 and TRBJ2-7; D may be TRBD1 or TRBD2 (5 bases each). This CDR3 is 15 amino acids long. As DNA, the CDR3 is TGTGCCAGCAGTTTGAAGAGGGGAAACTCCTACGGGCAGTACTTC. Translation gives CASSLKRGNSYGQYF.

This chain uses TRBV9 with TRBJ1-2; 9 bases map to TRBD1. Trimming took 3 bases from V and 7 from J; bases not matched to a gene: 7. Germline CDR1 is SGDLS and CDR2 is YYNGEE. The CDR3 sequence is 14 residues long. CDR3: CASSEGQGDSGYTF. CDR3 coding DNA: TGTGCCAGCAGCGAGGGACAGGGAGATAGTGGCTACACCTTC.

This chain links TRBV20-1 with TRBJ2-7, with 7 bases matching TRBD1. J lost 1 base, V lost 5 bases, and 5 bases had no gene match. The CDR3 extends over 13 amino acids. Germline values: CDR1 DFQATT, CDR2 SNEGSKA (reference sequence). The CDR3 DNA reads TGCAGTGCTGCGCCGGGACAGTCCTACGAGCAGTACTTC. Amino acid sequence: CSAAPGQSYEQYF.

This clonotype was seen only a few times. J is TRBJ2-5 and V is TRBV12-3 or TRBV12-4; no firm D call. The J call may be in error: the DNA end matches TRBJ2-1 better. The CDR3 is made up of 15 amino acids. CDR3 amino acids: CASSLNGGAYNEQFF. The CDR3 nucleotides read TGTGCCAGCAGTCTCAATGGTGGGGCCTACAATGAGCAGTTCTTC.

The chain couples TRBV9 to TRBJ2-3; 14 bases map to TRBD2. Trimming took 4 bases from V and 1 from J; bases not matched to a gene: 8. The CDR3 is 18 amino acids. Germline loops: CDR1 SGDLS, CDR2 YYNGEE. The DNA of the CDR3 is TGTGCCAGCAGCCCGACTAGCGGGGGGGTTTATGGCACAGATACGCAGTATTTT. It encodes CASSPTSGGVYGTDTQYF.

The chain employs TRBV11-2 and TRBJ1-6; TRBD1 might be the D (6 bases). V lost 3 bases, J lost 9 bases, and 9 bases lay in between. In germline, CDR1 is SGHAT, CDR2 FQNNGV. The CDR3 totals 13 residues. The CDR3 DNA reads TGTGCCAGCAGCTTGAAGGGGGGTTCACCCCTCCACTTT. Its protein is CASSLKGGSPLHF.

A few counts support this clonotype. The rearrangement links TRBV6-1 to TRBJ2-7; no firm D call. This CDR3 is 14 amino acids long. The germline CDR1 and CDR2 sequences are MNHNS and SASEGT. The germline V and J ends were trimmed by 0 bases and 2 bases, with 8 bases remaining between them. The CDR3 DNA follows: TGTGCCAGCAGTGAAGCGCTTCTGACCTACGAGCAGTACTTC. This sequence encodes CASSEALLTYEQYF.